This TCR beta chain was recovered during a study of identical twins. Whole-study results and caveats: There were fewer insertions in abundant cord blood beta clonotypes, but memory repertoires showed no such pattern.

Each CDR3 protein is one row after TCRdb ran MiXCR on the 5' RACE reads. The sample includes around 1.7 million distinct CDR3 sequences, around a third of them seen just once. This clonotype was seen a handful of times. Its cognate antigen is unknown. Sequenced input: cord blood. The TCR originated in a newborn girl in good health.

The chain's CDR3 is CASSAGGPYQPQHF. In DNA form, the CDR3 reads TGTGCCAGCAGCGCAGGGGGCCCCTATCAGCCCCAGCATTTT. The rearrangement joins TRBV12-3 or TRBV12-4 to TRBJ1-5; 8 nucleotides match TRBD1. The trim removed 6 bases at V and 5 bases at J, leaving 6 bases unmatched. This CDR3 is 14 amino acids long.